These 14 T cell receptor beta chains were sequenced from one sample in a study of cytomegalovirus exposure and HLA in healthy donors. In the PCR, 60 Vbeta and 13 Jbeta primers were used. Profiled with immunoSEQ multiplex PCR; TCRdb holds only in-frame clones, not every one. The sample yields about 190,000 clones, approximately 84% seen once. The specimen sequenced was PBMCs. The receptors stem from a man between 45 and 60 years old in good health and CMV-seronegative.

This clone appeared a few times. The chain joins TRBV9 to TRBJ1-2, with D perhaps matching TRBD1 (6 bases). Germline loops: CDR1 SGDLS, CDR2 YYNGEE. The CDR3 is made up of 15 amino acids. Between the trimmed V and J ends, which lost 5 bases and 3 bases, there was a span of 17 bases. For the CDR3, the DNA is TGTGCCAGCAGTGTAACCGACAGGCCCTACTATGGCTACACCTTC. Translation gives CASSVTDRPYYGYTF.

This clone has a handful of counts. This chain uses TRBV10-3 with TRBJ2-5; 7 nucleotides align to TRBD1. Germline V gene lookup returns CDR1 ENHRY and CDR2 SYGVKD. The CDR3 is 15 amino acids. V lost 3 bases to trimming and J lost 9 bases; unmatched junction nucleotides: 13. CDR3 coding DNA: TGTGCCATCAGTGATTCCGGACGGCTCCAGGGGGCCCAGTACTTC. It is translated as CAISDSGRLQGAQYF.

The CDR3 loop is CASSYGGPDQPQHF. The DNA of the CDR3 is TGTGCCAGCAGTTACGGGGGCCCCGATCAGCCCCAGCATTTT. This chain joins TRBV6-5 and TRBJ1-5, with D possibly being TRBD1 (6 bases). CDR3 length: 14 residues. The germline V gene encodes CDR1 MNHEY and CDR2 SVGAGI. With 2 bases removed from V and 5 bases from J, the gap between germline ends came to 10 bases.

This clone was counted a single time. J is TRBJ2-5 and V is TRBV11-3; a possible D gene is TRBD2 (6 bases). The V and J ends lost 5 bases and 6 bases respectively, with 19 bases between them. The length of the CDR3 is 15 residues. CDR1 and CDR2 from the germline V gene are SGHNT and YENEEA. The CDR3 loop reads CASSPSAGSTQTQYF. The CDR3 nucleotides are TGTGCCAGCAGCCCCTCCGCGGGAAGCACCCAGACCCAGTACTTC. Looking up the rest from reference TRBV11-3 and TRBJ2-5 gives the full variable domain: EAGVVQSPRYKIIEKKQPVAFWCNPISGHNTLYWYLQNLGQGPELLIRYENEEAVDDSQLPKDRFSAERLKGVDSTLKIQPAELGDSAVYLCASSPSAGSTQTQYFGPGTRLLVL.

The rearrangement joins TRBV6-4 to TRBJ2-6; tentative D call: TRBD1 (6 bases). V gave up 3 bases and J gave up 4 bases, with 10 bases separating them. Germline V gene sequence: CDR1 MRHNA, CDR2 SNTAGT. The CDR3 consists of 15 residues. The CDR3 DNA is TGTGCCAGCAGTGATCTGGGGGCCGGGGCCAACGTCCTGACTTTC. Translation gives CASSDLGAGANVLTF.

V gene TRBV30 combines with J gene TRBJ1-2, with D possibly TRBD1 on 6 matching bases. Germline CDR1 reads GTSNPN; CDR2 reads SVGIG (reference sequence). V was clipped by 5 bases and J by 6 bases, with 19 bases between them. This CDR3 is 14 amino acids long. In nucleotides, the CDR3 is TGTGCCTGGGCAACCCAGGGGTTCGGGAATGGCTACACCTTC. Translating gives CAWATQGFGNGYTF.

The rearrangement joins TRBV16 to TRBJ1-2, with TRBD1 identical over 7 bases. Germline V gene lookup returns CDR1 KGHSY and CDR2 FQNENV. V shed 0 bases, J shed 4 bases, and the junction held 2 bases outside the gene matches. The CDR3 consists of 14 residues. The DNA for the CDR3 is TGTGCCAGCAGCCAATCCGGGACAGTCTATGGCTACACCTTC. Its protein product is CASSQSGTVYGYTF.

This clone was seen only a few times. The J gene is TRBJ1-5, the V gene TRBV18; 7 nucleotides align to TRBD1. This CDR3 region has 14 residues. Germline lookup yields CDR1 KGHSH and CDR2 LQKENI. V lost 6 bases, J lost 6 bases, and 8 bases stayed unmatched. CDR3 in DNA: TGTGCCAGCTCGCTTGACAGGGTCAGTCAGCCCCAGCATTTT. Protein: CASSLDRVSQPQHF.

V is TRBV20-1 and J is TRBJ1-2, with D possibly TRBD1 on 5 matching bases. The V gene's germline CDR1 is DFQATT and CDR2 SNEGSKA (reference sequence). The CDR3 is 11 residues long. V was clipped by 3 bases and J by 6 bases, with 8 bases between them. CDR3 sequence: CSARTEDGYTF. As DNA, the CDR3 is TGCAGTGCTAGGACAGAGGATGGCTACACCTTC.

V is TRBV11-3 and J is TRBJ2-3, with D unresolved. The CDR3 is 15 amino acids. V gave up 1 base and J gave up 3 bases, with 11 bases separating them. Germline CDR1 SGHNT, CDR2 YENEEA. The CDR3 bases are TGTGCCAGCAGCTTAGGAGGTGCCCGGACAGATACGCAGTATTTT. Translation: CASSLGGARTDTQYF.

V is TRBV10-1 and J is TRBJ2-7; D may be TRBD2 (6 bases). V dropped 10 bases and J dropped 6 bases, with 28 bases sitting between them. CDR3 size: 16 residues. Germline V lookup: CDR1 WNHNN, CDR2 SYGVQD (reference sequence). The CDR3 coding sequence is TGCGCCACGCGGGGTCCTGGGAAGGGGACCCTCATCGAGCAGTACTTC. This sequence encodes CATRGPGKGTLIEQYF.

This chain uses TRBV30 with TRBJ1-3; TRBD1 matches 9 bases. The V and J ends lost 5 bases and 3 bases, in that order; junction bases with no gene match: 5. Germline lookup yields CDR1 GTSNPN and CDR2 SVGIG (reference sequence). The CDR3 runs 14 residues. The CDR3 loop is CAWGPGQGGNTIYF. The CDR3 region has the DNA TGTGCCTGGGGGCCGGGACAGGGTGGAAACACCATATATTTT.

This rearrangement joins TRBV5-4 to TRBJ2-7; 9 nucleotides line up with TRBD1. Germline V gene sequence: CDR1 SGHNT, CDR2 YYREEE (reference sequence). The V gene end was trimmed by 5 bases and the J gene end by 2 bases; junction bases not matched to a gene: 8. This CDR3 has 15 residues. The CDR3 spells CASSNRDRATYEQYF. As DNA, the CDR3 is TGTGCCAGCAGTAACCGGGACAGGGCCACCTACGAGCAGTACTTC.

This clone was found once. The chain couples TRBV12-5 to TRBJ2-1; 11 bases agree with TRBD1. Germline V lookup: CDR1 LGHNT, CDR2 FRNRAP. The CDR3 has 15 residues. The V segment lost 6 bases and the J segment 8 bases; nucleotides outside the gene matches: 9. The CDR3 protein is CASGSDRGQGYEQFF. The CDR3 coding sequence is TGTGCTAGTGGCTCGGACAGGGGGCAAGGTTATGAGCAGTTCTTC.